The rows below give T cell receptor beta chains drawn from one sample of a study of T cell repertoires in cytomegalovirus infection. These receptors lack a known antigen. MiXCR, run by TCRdb on the reads, gives a single entry per CDR3 protein. The table records 75,000 to 100,000 distinct CDR3 sequences, around 32% of them present only once. Sequenced here: CD8+ T cells from cultured PBMCs, sampled from culture after CMV antigen stimulation. The receptors shown here come from a human donor in good health (CMV status not recorded). Some clones in this sample may be carry-over from other donors' samples. CDR3s include the opening cysteine and the closing phenylalanine or tryptophan. Fields, in order: D gene, J gene, CDR3 length, clone size, V gene, CDR3 DNA, CDR3 protein. The D gene is left open where the match is weak. Clone size is stated in some rows and not others, as once, few, many or a class when expanded.

d_gene: TRBD2; j_gene: TRBJ2-1; len: 16; abundance: many; v_gene: TRBV7-2; CDR3nt: TGTGCCAGCAGCCCCCAGCGGGGGGGCCTCTACAATGAGCAGTTCTTC; CDR3aa: CASSPQRGGLYNEQFF
d_gene: NA; j_gene: TRBJ2-3; len: 12; abundance: NA; v_gene: TRBV2; CDR3nt: TGTGCCAGCAGTGAAGTGACAGATACGCAGTATTTT; CDR3aa: CASSEVTDTQYF
d_gene: NA; j_gene: TRBJ2-2; len: 16; abundance: NA; v_gene: TRBV11-3; CDR3nt: TGTGCCAGCGCCCAAGAACCCGGGCCGAACACCGGGGAGCTGTTTTTT; CDR3aa: CASAQEPGPNTGELFF
d_gene: NA; j_gene: TRBJ2-2; len: 14; abundance: few; v_gene: TRBV19; CDR3nt: TGTGCCAGTAGTACGGCTCTTGGAACCGGGGAGCTGTTTTTT; CDR3aa: CASSTALGTGELFF
d_gene: TRBD1; j_gene: TRBJ2-7; len: 12; abundance: NA; v_gene: TRBV28; CDR3nt: TGTGCCAGCAGCCCACAGGGGTGGGAGCAGTACTTC; CDR3aa: CASSPQGWEQYF
d_gene: NA; j_gene: TRBJ1-1; len: 14; abundance: few; v_gene: TRBV7-6; CDR3nt: TGTGCCAGCAGCTCTTCCGGACAGAACACTGAAGCTTTCTTT; CDR3aa: CASSSSGQNTEAFF
d_gene: TRBD1; j_gene: TRBJ2-7; len: 16; abundance: few; v_gene: TRBV4-1; CDR3nt: TGCGCCAGCAGTGAAGAGGGGGCCCCCTTCTCCTACGAGCAGTACTTC; CDR3aa: CASSEEGAPFSYEQYF
d_gene: NA; j_gene: TRBJ2-7; len: 12; abundance: NA; v_gene: TRBV7-2; CDR3nt: TGTGCCAGCAGCTTTGGGGTAAACGAGCAGTACTTC; CDR3aa: CASSFGVNEQYF
d_gene: TRBD1; j_gene: TRBJ2-7; len: 15; abundance: few; v_gene: TRBV7-2; CDR3nt: TGTGCCAGCAGCTTACCGGACAGGGGAGGCTACGAGCAGTACTTC; CDR3aa: CASSLPDRGGYEQYF
d_gene: TRBD1; j_gene: TRBJ1-5; len: 16; abundance: few; v_gene: TRBV6-1; CDR3nt: TGTGCCAGCAGTGAGGGGACAGGGGGTGTTGGTCAGCCCCAGCATTTT; CDR3aa: CASSEGTGGVGQPQHF
d_gene: NA; j_gene: TRBJ2-7; len: 16; abundance: many; v_gene: TRBV20-1; CDR3nt: TGCAGTGCTACCTCCAGGGGTTTCAGGCCGGTGTACGAGCAGTACTTC; CDR3aa: CSATSRGFRPVYEQYF
d_gene: NA; j_gene: TRBJ1-1; len: 13; abundance: NA; v_gene: TRBV18; CDR3nt: TGTGCCAGCTCAGATGGAGGGACGGTTCGGGCTTTCTTT; CDR3aa: CASSDGGTVRAFF
d_gene: TRBD2; j_gene: TRBJ2-5; len: 20; abundance: few; v_gene: TRBV6-2/TRBV6-3; CDR3nt: TGTGCCAGCAGTTACTCGTCTAGCGGAGCGGTTGTGGGGATCCAAGAGACCCAGTACTTC; CDR3aa: CASSYSSSGAVVGIQETQYF
d_gene: TRBD1; j_gene: TRBJ1-4; len: 16; abundance: NA; v_gene: TRBV7-2; CDR3nt: TGTGCCAGCAGCCCTAGGACAGGGCGGTTGGGTGAAAAACTGTTTTTT; CDR3aa: CASSPRTGRLGEKLFF
d_gene: TRBD1; j_gene: TRBJ2-7; len: 16; abundance: NA; v_gene: TRBV6-6; CDR3nt: TGTGCCAGCAGTGAGCTCCCGACAGGGAAGGGCTACGAGCAGTACTTC; CDR3aa: CASSELPTGKGYEQYF
d_gene: NA; j_gene: TRBJ1-2; len: 13; abundance: NA; v_gene: TRBV2; CDR3nt: TGTGCCAGCAGGAACGGGGGTAACTATGGCTACACCTTC; CDR3aa: CASRNGGNYGYTF
d_gene: NA; j_gene: TRBJ2-3; len: 15; abundance: few; v_gene: TRBV25-1; CDR3nt: TGTGCCAGCAGTATAAGGGCAGGAAGCACAGATACGCAGTATTTT; CDR3aa: CASSIRAGSTDTQYF
d_gene: NA; j_gene: TRBJ1-6; len: 16; abundance: few; v_gene: TRBV7-3; CDR3nt: TGTGCCAGCAGCTCCGGGGGGACGGGGCGGAATTCACCCCTCCACTTT; CDR3aa: CASSSGGTGRNSPLHF
d_gene: NA; j_gene: TRBJ1-5; len: 13; abundance: many; v_gene: TRBV12-3/TRBV12-4; CDR3nt: TGTGCCAGCAGTCTCTCGGGGGGTCAGCCCCAGCATTTT; CDR3aa: CASSLSGGQPQHF
d_gene: TRBD1; j_gene: TRBJ1-1; len: 15; abundance: many; v_gene: TRBV6-2/TRBV6-3; CDR3nt: TGTGCCAGCAGTTACCTCAGGGGGCGGGACACTGAAGCTTTCTTT; CDR3aa: CASSYLRGRDTEAFF